This T cell receptor beta chain stems from a study of T cell repertoires in aging, cancer and after chemotherapy. Study-wide results and limits: In each cancer cohort, median generation probability increased across chemotherapy, suggesting thymic output rebounded.

This clonotype is medium-sized by share. Its antigen is as yet unknown. V lost 6 bases, J lost 6 bases, and 15 bases lay in between. Germline V CDR1 and CDR2: SGHNT, YENEEA. This CDR3 is 13 amino acids long. Peripheral blood genomic DNA, not sorted cells or RNA, was the template. TRB rearrangements spanning V, D and J were amplified using mixed TRB-A/B primers. Via MiXCR, TCRdb re-called the multiplex PCR reads, giving one row per CDR3 protein. The data show some 10,000 distinct CDR3 sequences, with 32% seen just once and roughly 3.1% held by the top ten. The chain uses TRBV11-3 and TRBJ2-7; weak D call: TRBD2 (6 bases). The sequence was collected from a human donor in good health. Input material: blood. The CDR3 region has the DNA TGTGCCAGCAGTTCTGGAGGGAGGCGCGAGCAGTACTTC. Its protein is CASSSGGRREQYF.